A selection of T cell receptor beta chains follows, all from one sample in a study of tumor-infiltrating lymphocytes in primary liver carcinoma. TCRdb recomputed calls from the multiplex PCR reads with MiXCR, one row per CDR3 protein. The data show approximately 330,000 distinct CDR3 sequences, less than 70% seen once. Sample: peripheral blood. These TCRs come from a man in his forties with primary liver carcinoma and hepatitis B virus infection. CDR3s include the opening cysteine and the closing phenylalanine or tryptophan. D genes are given only for firm matches. Expanded clones are given a class, and other clones once, few, many or no size at all.

clone size	V gene	D gene	J gene	CDR3 protein	CDR3 DNA
NA	TRBV29-1	NA	TRBJ1-1	CSVSSNTEAFF	TGCAGCGTTTCTTCGAACACTGAAGCTTTCTTT
once	TRBV30	NA	TRBJ1-3	CAWIIGSGNTIYF	TGTGCCTGGATTATCGGGTCAGGAAACACCATATATTTT
many	TRBV11-3	TRBD2	TRBJ2-1	CASSLGLAGETYNEQFF	TGTGCCAGCAGCTTGGGACTAGCGGGAGAGACTTACAATGAGCAGTTCTTC
NA	TRBV4-1	NA	TRBJ2-2	CARNDLDRGLTGELLF	TGCGCCAGGAACGATCTGGATAGGGGGTTAACCGGGGAGCTGCTTTTT
NA	TRBV28	NA	TRBJ2-3	CASSLRGGGSDTQYF	TGTGCCAGCTCTTTGAGAGGGGGAGGATCAGATACGCAGTATTTT
NA	TRBV11-1	NA	TRBJ1-1	CASSLNTKNREAFF	TGTGCAAGCAGCTTGAACACCAAGAACAGAGAAGCTTTCTTC
once	TRBV5-4	TRBD2	TRBJ2-3	CANSLGASGQTDTQYF	TGTGCCAACAGCTTGGGCGCTAGCGGGCAAACAGATACCCAGTATTTT
NA	TRBV24-1	NA	TRBJ2-1	CATSDAGGRSSNRNEQFF	TGTGCCACCAGTGACGCCGGCGGGCGGAGCTCAAACAGGAATGAGCAGTTCTTC
NA	TRBV7-9	TRBD1	TRBJ2-4	CASSPPGQGIFLAKNIQYF	TGTGCCAGCAGCCCCCCGGGACAGGGAATTTTTTTAGCCAAAAACATTCAGTACTTC
many	TRBV11-3	NA	TRBJ2-1	CASSPDGHEQFF	TGTGCCAGCAGTCCGGATGGCCATGAGCAGTTCTTC
many	TRBV12-3/TRBV12-4	NA	TRBJ1-4	CASSLYGGPEEKLFF	TGTGCCAGCAGTTTATATGGGGGGCCGGAAGAAAAACTGTTTTTT
NA	TRBV6-2/TRBV6-3	TRBD1	TRBJ2-2	CVSSSPGQGFTGGLFF	TGTGTCAGCAGTTCTCCGGGACAGGGGTTCACCGGGGGGCTGTTTTTT
NA	TRBV11-2	NA	TRBJ2-2	CAISDRRNRRSGELFF	TGTGCCATCAGCGATAGACGGAATCGGAGGTCCGGGGAGCTGTTTTTT
NA	TRBV12-3/TRBV12-4	NA	TRBJ2-1	CASSMVGWEQFF	TGTGCCAGCAGTATGGTCGGTTGGGAGCAGTTCTTC
NA	TRBV11-3	NA	TRBJ2-3	CASSKPESTDKQYF	TGCGCCAGCAGCAAGCCTGAGAGCACAGATAAGCAGTATTTT
NA	TRBV28	NA	TRBJ1-6	CASSLPGDNSPLQF	TGTGCCAGCAGTCTACCCGGTGACAATTCACCCCTCCAGTTT
NA	TRBV10-3	NA	TRBJ2-3	CAISVGVKGESIVYTQYF	TGTGCCATCAGTGTGGGGGTCAAGGGGGAGTCCATCGTATATACGCAGTATTTT
NA	TRBV11-2	TRBD2	TRBJ2-2	CTSSLEASGNTGKLFF	TGTACCAGCAGCTTAGAGGCTAGCGGGAACACCGGGAAGCTGTTTTTT
many	TRBV4-1	NA	TRBJ2-2	CASSHTGGELFF	TGCGCCAGCAGCCATACAGGGGGGGAGCTGTTTTTT
few	TRBV4-1	TRBD2	TRBJ2-7	CASSQDQREGYEQYF	TGCGCCAGCAGCCAAGATCAGCGGGAGGGATACGAGCAGTACTTC
many	TRBV6-6	NA	TRBJ2-7	CASSYLTPGETYEQYF	TGTGCCAGCAGTTACTTGACGCCTGGGGAAACCTACGAGCAGTACTTC
NA	TRBV29-1	NA	TRBJ2-7	CSVGATGIGPYEQYF	TGCAGCGTTGGTGCGACCGGGATAGGGCCCTACGAGCAGTACTTC
NA	TRBV25-1	TRBD2	TRBJ2-1	CASSDTSGRAGGSYNEQFF	TGTGCCAGCAGTGATACTAGCGGGAGGGCGGGGGGCTCCTACAATGAGCAGTTCTTC
few	TRBV10-3	NA	TRBJ1-2	CAISEPENYGYTF	TGTGCCATCAGTGAGCCAGAGAACTATGGCTACACCTTC
few	TRBV6-6	NA	TRBJ2-7	CASSYLEGELYEQYF	TGTGCCAGCAGTTACCTTGAGGGTGAACTCTACGAGCAGTACTTC
NA	TRBV12-3/TRBV12-4	NA	TRBJ2-5	CGSSTQPGHLLETQYF	TGTGGCAGCAGTACCCAACCGGGACACCTCTTAGAGACCCAGTACTTC
many	TRBV6-1	NA	TRBJ1-6	CASSEGRSFYNSPLHF	TGTGCCAGCAGTGAAGGGAGGTCGTTTTATAATTCACCCCTCCACTTT
NA	TRBV11-2	NA	TRBJ2-1	CATQERGGEQFF	TGTGCCACCCAAGAGCGTGGGGGTGAGCAGTTCTTC
NA	TRBV28	TRBD2	TRBJ2-1	CASCKSPGLTHNEQFF	TGTGCCAGCTGTAAATCCCCGGGACTAACCCACAATGAGCAGTTCTTC
NA	TRBV11-2	TRBD2	TRBJ2-4	CAGSSTYSGRTTKNIQYF	TGTGCCGGCAGCTCAACATATAGCGGGAGAACTACTAAAAACATTCAGTACTTT
NA	TRBV5-1	NA	TRBJ2-1	CASSIDNEQFF	TGCGCCAGTAGCATAGACAATGAGCAGTTCTTC
many	TRBV6-5	NA	TRBJ2-3	CASSSGNTQYF	TGTGCCAGCAGTTCGGGAAATACGCAGTATTTT
NA	TRBV11-1	NA	TRBJ2-1	CASSPPPTMGSEQFF	TGTGCCAGCAGCCCCCCGCCGACGATGGGAAGTGAGCAGTTCTTC
NA	TRBV4-1	NA	TRBJ2-7	CTSSQERYGTNYEQYF	TGCACCAGCAGCCAAGAAAGATATGGGACGAACTACGAGCAGTACTTC
NA	TRBV4-2	NA	TRBJ2-7	CASNHDRVRAEQYF	TGTGCCAGCAACCATGATAGGGTCAGGGCCGAGCAGTACTTC
NA	TRBV28	TRBD2	TRBJ2-1	CASSLAVFYNEQFF	TGTGCCAGCAGTCTAGCGGTTTTCTACAATGAGCAGTTCTTC
NA	TRBV19	NA	TRBJ2-1	CASSAIAETYNEQFF	TGTGCCAGTAGTGCCATAGCGGAGACCTACAATGAGCAGTTCTTC
NA	TRBV28	NA	TRBJ1-3	CASGPGSGNTINF	TGTGCCAGCGGACCCGGCTCTGGAAACACCATAAATTTT
NA	TRBV10-2	NA	TRBJ2-3	CASRGSPGTDTLYF	TGCGCCAGCAGGGGCTCACCGGGCACAGATACGCTGTATTTT
NA	TRBV11-2	TRBD1	TRBJ1-1	CASSWGQGAGAFF	TGTGCCAGCAGTTGGGGCCAGGGGGCGGGAGCTTTCTTT
NA	TRBV28	NA	TRBJ2-5	CASSLWTRPWETQYF	TGTGCCAGCAGTTTATGGACGCGCCCCTGGGAGACCCAGTACTTC
NA	TRBV11-2	NA	TRBJ2-1	CATSRSTGDYNEQFF	TGCGCCACCAGCCGGTCTACGGGAGACTACAATGAGCAGTTCTTC
NA	TRBV5-1	TRBD1	TRBJ2-7	CASSLERIGTGEFKQYF	TGCGCCAGCAGCTTGGAGCGTATCGGGACAGGAGAGTTCAAGCAGTACTTC
NA	TRBV12-3/TRBV12-4	NA	TRBJ2-4	CASRPGRGGKNIQYF	TGTGCCAGCAGGCCCGGACGGGGAGGCAAAAACATTCAGTACTTC
many	TRBV11-2	NA	TRBJ1-1	CASSLDSGNTEAFF	TGTGCCAGCAGCTTAGATTCAGGGAACACTGAAGCTTTCTTT
many	TRBV6-6	NA	TRBJ2-5	CASSYVRETQYF	TGTGCCAGCAGTTACGTCCGGGAGACCCAGTACTTC
many	TRBV4-2	NA	TRBJ1-1	CASSQDMGSTEAFF	TGTGCCAGCAGCCAAGACATGGGCTCTACTGAAGCTTTCTTT
NA	TRBV30	NA	TRBJ2-5	CAWSVRIQETQYF	TGTGCCTGGAGTGTAAGGATTCAAGAGACCCAGTACTTC
NA	TRBV5-5	NA	TRBJ2-1	CASSPRLGGNEQFF	TGTGCCAGCAGCCCGAGACTGGGAGGCAATGAGCAGTTCTTC
NA	TRBV4-1	TRBD1	TRBJ2-7	CASSQNRGSYEQYF	TGCGCCAGCAGCCAAAACAGGGGTTCCTACGAGCAGTACTTC
NA	TRBV6-5	NA	TRBJ2-7	CASSYSGGDERYF	TGTGCCAGCAGTTACTCGGGGGGCGACGAACGGTACTTC
NA	TRBV6-1	NA	TRBJ1-5	CASSNHTGQPQHF	TGTGCCAGCAGTAACCACACGGGTCAGCCCCAGCATTTT
NA	TRBV7-2	NA	TRBJ1-3	CASRGLGNTIYF	TGTGCCAGCAGGGGACTAGGAAACACCATATATTTT
NA	TRBV6-5	NA	TRBJ2-7	CASSYSGVGASSYEQYF	TGTGCCAGCAGTTACTCGGGGGTAGGGGCGAGCTCATACGAGCAGTACTTC